This TCR beta chain appears in the sequencing data of a study of blood T cells in healthy people across ages. Using a J-beta primer mix together with a sample-barcoded 5' primer, a second PCR was run for roughly 7 to 11 cycles. Each CDR3 protein is one row after TCRdb ran MiXCR on the 5' RACE reads. The data show 730,000 or so distinct CDR3 sequences, 40% to 50% seen once. Trimming pared 6 bases from V and 3 bases from J, leaving 12 bases between. Germline values: CDR1 DFQATT, CDR2 SNEGSKA (reference sequence). CDR3 length: 12 amino acids. The sequence was collected from a man of 80 years or more in good health. The source material was blood. This chain joins TRBV20-1 and TRBJ2-7; the D is unclear. CDR3 sequence (DNA): TGCAGTGCCGCACGTACTCTCTACGAGCAGTACTTC. Its translation: CSAARTLYEQYF.